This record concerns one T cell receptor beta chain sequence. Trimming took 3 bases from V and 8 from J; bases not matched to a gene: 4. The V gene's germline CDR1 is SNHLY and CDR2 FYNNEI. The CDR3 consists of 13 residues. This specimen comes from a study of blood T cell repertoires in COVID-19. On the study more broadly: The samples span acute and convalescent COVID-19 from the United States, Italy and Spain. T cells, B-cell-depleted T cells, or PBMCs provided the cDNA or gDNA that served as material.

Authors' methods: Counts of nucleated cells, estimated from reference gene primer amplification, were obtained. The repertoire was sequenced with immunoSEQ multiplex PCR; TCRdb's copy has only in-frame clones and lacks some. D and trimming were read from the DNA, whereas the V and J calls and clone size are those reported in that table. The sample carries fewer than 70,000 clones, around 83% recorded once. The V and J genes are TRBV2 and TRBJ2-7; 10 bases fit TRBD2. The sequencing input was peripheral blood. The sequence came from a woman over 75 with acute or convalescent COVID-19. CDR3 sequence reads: CASSEWTSGQQYF. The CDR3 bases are TGTGCCAGCAGTGAGTGGACTAGCGGACAGCAGTACTTC.